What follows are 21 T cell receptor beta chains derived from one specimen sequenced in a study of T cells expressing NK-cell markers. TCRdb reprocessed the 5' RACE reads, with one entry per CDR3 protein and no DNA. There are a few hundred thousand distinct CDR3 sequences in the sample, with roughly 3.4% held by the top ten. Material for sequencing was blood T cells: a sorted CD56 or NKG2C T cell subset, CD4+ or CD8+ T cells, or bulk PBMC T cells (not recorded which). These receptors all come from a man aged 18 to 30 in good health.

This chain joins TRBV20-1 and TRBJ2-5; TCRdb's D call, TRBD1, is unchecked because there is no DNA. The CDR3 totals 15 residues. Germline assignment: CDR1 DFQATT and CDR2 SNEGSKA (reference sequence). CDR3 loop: CSARDPGIVEETQYF.

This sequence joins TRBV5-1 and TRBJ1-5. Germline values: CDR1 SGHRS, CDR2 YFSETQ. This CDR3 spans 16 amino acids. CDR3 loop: CASSLGGEGSNQPQHF. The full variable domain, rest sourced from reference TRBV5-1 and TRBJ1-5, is KAGVTQTPRYLIKTRGQQVTLSCSPISGHRSVSWYQQTPGQGLQFLFEYFSETQRNKGNFPGRFSGRQFSNSRSEMNVSTLELGDSALYLCASSLGGEGSNQPQHFGDGTRLSIL.

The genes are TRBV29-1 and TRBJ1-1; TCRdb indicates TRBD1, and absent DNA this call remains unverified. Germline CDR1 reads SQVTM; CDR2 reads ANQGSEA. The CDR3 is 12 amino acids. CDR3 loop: CSVAGTGTEAFF.

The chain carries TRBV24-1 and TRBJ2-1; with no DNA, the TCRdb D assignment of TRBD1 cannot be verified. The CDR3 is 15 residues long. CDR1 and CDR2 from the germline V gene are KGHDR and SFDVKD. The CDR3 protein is CATSDLRQGSNEQFF.

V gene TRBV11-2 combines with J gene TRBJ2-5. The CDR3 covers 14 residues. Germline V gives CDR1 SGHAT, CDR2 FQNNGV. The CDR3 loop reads CASSLGSAIETQYF. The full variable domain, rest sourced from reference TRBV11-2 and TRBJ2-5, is EAGVAQSPRYKIIEKRQSVAFWCNPISGHATLYWYQQILGQGPKLLIQFQNNGVVDDSQLPKDRFSAERLKGVDSTLKIQPAKLEDSAVYLCASSLGSAIETQYFGPGTRLLVL.

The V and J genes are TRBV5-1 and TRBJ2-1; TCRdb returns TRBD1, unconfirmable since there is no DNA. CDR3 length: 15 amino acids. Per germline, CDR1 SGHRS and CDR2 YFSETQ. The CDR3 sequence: CASSSRGQGSSEQFF.

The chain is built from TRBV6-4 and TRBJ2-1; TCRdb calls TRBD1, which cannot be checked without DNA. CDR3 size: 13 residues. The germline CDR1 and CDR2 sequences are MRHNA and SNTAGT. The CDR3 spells CASAVGGGQPQFF.

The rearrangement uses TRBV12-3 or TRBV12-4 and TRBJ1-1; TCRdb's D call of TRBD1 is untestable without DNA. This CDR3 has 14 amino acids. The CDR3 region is CASRGTGGAPEAFF.

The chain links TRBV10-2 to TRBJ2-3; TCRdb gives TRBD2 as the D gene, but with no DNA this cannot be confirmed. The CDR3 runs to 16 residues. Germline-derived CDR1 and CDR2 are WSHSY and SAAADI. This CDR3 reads CASSELLAGDTDTQYF.

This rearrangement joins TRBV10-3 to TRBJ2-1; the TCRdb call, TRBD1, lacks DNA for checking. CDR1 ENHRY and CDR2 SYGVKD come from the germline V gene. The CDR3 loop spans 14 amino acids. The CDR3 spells CAISERDIDNEQFF.

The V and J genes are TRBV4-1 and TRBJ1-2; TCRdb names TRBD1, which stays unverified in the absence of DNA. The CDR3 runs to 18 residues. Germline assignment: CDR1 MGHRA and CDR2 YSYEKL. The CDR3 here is CASSQVLKLQGVGYGYTF.

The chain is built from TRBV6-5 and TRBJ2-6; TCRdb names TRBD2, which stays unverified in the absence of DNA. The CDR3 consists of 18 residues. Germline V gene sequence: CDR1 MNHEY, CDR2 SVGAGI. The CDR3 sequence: CASSYGGPGTSGANVLTF.

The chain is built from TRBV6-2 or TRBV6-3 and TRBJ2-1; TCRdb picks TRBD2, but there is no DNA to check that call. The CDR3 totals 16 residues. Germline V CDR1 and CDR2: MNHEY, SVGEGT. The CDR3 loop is CASRRGLAGLSYEQFF.

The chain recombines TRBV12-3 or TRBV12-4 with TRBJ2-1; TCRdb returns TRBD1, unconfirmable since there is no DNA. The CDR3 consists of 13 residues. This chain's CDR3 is CASNPGGYHEQFF.

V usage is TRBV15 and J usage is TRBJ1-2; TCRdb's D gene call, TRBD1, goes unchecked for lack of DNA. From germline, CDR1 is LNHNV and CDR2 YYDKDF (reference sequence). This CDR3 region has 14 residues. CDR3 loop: CATSRSDRIYGYTF. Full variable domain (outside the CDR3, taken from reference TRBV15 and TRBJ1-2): DAMVIQNPRYQVTQFGKPVTLSCSQTLNHNVMYWYQQKSSQAPKLLFHYYDKDFNNEADTPDNFQSRRPNTSFCFLDIRSPGLGDTAMYLCATSRSDRIYGYTFGSGTRLTVV.

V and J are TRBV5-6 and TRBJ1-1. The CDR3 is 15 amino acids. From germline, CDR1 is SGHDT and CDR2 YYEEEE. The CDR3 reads CASSLRGPRVTEAFF. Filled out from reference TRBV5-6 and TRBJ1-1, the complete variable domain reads DAGVTQSPTHLIKTRGQQVTLRCSPKSGHDTVSWYQQALGQGPQFIFQYYEEEERQRGNFPDRFSGHQFPNYSSELNVNALLLGDSALYLCASSLRGPRVTEAFFGQGTRLTVV.

The CDR3 here is CASSFGLNQETQYF. This chain joins TRBV28 and TRBJ2-5. Germline CDR1 MDHEN, CDR2 SYDVKM. The CDR3 totals 14 residues.

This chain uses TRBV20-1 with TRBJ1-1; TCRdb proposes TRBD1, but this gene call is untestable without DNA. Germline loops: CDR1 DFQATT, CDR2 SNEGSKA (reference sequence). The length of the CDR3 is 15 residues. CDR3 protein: CSARDARDRDFMAFF.

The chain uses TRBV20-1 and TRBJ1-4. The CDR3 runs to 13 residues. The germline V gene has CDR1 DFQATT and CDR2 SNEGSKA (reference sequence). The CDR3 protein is CSAAGRRNEKLFF.

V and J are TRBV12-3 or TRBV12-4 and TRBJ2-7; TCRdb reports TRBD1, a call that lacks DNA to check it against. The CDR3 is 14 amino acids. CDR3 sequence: CASSLGRDFYEQYF.

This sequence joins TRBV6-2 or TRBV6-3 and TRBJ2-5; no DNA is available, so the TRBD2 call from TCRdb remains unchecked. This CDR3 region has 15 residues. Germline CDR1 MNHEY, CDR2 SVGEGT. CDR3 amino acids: CASSPGLAVPETQYF.